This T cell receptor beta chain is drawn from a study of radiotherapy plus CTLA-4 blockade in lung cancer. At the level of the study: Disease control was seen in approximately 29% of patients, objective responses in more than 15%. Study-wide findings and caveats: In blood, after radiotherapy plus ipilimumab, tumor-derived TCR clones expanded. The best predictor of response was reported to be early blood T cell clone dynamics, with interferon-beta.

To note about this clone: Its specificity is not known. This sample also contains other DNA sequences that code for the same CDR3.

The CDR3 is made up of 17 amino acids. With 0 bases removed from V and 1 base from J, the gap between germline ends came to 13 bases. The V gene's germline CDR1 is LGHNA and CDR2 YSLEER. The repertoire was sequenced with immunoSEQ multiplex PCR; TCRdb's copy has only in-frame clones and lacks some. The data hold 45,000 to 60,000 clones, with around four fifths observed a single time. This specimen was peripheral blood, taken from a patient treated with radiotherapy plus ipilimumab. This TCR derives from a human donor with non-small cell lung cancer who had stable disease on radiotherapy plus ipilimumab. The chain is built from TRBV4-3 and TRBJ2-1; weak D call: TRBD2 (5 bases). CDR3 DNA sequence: TGCGCCAGCAGCCAAGATCCGCCCAGCGGATCCTACAATGAGCAGTTCTTC. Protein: CASSQDPPSGSYNEQFF.